These 2 T cell receptor beta chains share one sample of origin, sequenced in a study of cytomegalovirus exposure and HLA in healthy donors. Profiling relied on immunoSEQ multiplex PCR, and the TCRdb table lists in-frame clones only, not all of them. Of approximately 200,000 clones listed, approximately 80% were seen once; the top ten hold about 7%. The sample was PBMCs. These receptors all come from a man between 18 and 35 years old in good health and CMV-seropositive.

CDR3 protein: CASSLVPSWREGRLETQYF. CDR3 nucleotide sequence: TGTGCCAGCAGCTTAGTCCCCTCATGGCGGGAGGGCCGGTTGGAGACCCAGTACTTC. The V call is TRBV7-8, the J call TRBJ2-5; TRBD2 agrees at 9 bases. Germline V lookup: CDR1 SGHVS, CDR2 FQNEAQ. The CDR3 has 19 residues. The ends lost 1 base at V and 5 bases at J; junction bases unmatched: 17.

The chain recombines TRBV27 with TRBJ2-3; TRBD2 might be the D (6 bases). V was clipped by 2 bases and J by 6 bases, with 12 bases between them. From germline, CDR1 is MNHEY and CDR2 SMNVEV (reference sequence). The CDR3 sequence is 14 residues long. In DNA form, the CDR3 reads TGTGCCAGCAGTTTACGGGGGAAGAGTGATACGCAGTATTTT. Protein sequence: CASSLRGKSDTQYF.